This is a list of T cell receptor beta chains from one sample in a study of blood T cell repertoires in COVID-19. Profiling relied on immunoSEQ multiplex PCR, and the TCRdb table lists in-frame clones only, not all of them. The sample shows roughly 420,000 clones, over 75% of them seen only once. Sequencing used PBMCs or T cells enriched from blood (not recorded which). The receptors here all came from a woman aged 25 to 45 with acute COVID-19. Each CDR3 is given with its conserved first and last residue. The order of the fields is D gene, CDR3 length, V gene, J gene, CDR3 DNA, CDR3 protein. D genes are given only for firm matches.

D: TRBD2
length: 17
V: TRBV24-1
J: TRBJ2-1
DNA: TGTGCCACCAGTGATCCGGGACTAGCAGGGTATGCGGATGAGCAGTTCTTC
CDR3: CATSDPGLAGYADEQFF

D: NA
length: 13
V: TRBV27
J: TRBJ1-2
DNA: TGTGCCAGCAGTTTCGACAGGAGCTATGGCTACACCTTC
CDR3: CASSFDRSYGYTF

D: NA
length: 14
V: TRBV19
J: TRBJ2-2
DNA: TGTGCCAGCGGGAACTCGGGGGTTACCGGGGAGCTGTTTTTT
CDR3: CASGNSGVTGELFF

D: NA
length: 15
V: TRBV7-2
J: TRBJ2-7
DNA: TGTGCCAGCAGACCCAAGGGGGGGAGCTCCTACGAGCAGTACTTC
CDR3: CASRPKGGSSYEQYF

D: NA
length: 15
V: TRBV7-2
J: TRBJ2-1
DNA: TGTGCCAGCAGCCCATCGTGGGGGGAGTACAATGAGCAGTTCTTC
CDR3: CASSPSWGEYNEQFF

D: TRBD1
length: 14
V: TRBV29-1
J: TRBJ1-2
DNA: TGCAGCGTTGAGGGGACAGGGGGCTCTAATGGCTACACCTTC
CDR3: CSVEGTGGSNGYTF

D: NA
length: 14
V: TRBV7-6
J: TRBJ1-5
DNA: TGTGCCAGCAGCCCCTCAGGGATGGATCAGCCCCAGCATTTT
CDR3: CASSPSGMDQPQHF

D: NA
length: 13
V: TRBV27
J: TRBJ2-7
DNA: TGTGCCAGCAGCCCATTACAGGACTACGAGCAGTACTTC
CDR3: CASSPLQDYEQYF

D: TRBD2
length: 18
V: TRBV7-9
J: TRBJ2-1
DNA: TGTGCCAGCAGCTTAACGGCTAGCGGGGGTCTCTCCTACAATGAGCAGTTCTTC
CDR3: CASSLTASGGLSYNEQFF

D: NA
length: 17
V: TRBV5-1
J: TRBJ1-1
DNA: TGCGCCAGCAGCTCCCGGACAGAAAACCAGTTGGGCACTGAAGCTTTCTTT
CDR3: CASSSRTENQLGTEAFF

D: TRBD1
length: 14
V: TRBV7-6
J: TRBJ1-2
DNA: TGTGCCAGCAGCCGACAGGGGGCGTCGGATGGCTACACCTTC
CDR3: CASSRQGASDGYTF

D: NA
length: 15
V: TRBV9
J: TRBJ2-5
DNA: TGTGCCAGCTCTTCAGGTTTAAATACCGCGGAGACCCAGTACTTC
CDR3: CASSSGLNTAETQYF

D: NA
length: 14
V: TRBV4-2
J: TRBJ2-3
DNA: TGTGCCAGCAGCCAAGTAGGGGGTTCAGATACGCAGTATTTT
CDR3: CASSQVGGSDTQYF

D: TRBD2
length: 15
V: TRBV24-1
J: TRBJ2-3
DNA: TGTGCCACCAGTGCTTCTAGCGGCCGCACAGATACGCAGTATTTT
CDR3: CATSASSGRTDTQYF

D: NA
length: 13
V: TRBV12-3/TRBV12-4
J: TRBJ1-3
DNA: TGTGCCACCGGTGTATCCCCTGGAAACACCATATATTTT
CDR3: CATGVSPGNTIYF

D: NA
length: 13
V: TRBV28
J: TRBJ1-2
DNA: TGTGCCAGCAGTTTACGGGCGGGGAATGGCTACACCTTC
CDR3: CASSLRAGNGYTF

D: TRBD1
length: 13
V: TRBV18
J: TRBJ2-7
DNA: TGTGCCAGCAACCTGGGACAGGGTTACGAGCAGTACTTC
CDR3: CASNLGQGYEQYF